Reported below is one TCR beta chain. Its antigen target is currently unknown. Within one base of it there is no much larger clone, and no base qualities were kept. The data were obtained in a study of OX40 agonist ivuxolimab in advanced cancers. Describing the broader study: Ivuxolimab was a fully human IgG2 agonistic monoclonal antibody targeting the costimulatory receptor OX40 (CD134). Intravenous ivuxolimab was administered to patients every 2 weeks at six dose levels: 0.01, 0.1, 0.3, 1.5, 3 and 10 mg/kg. Among the roughly 52 dose-escalation patients, roughly 20 had hepatocellular carcinoma, about 15 melanoma, 9 renal cell carcinoma and 9 head and neck cancer. In the dose-escalation cohort, nearly 85% of patients were male, and the mean age was 60 years with a range of roughly 23 to 79. Patients were allowed to have had prior anti-PD-1, anti-PD-L1 or anti-CTLA-4 therapy, and around 40% of the dose-escalation patients had previously received checkpoint inhibitors. Partial responses occurred in three dose-escalation patients: two with cutaneous melanoma and one with hepatocellular carcinoma. Peripheral TCRbeta sequencing aimed to test whether ivuxolimab altered TCR sequence diversity and caused clonal T-cell expansion. The paper reports the monotherapy dose-escalation portion (N of about 50 patients) of the phase I ivuxolimab trial.

Patients with a history of autoimmune disease or receiving systemic immunosuppression were excluded from the trial. In every dose cohort, peripheral blood was drawn for TCR sequencing at baseline, cycle 4 day 1, and cycle 7 day 1. The samples were drawn from a first-in-human, open-label, multicenter phase I dose-escalation trial of ivuxolimab. Adults with locally advanced or metastatic head and neck squamous cell, hepatocellular, melanoma or renal cell carcinoma were enrolled in the trial. CD4+ and CD8+ T cells were sorted separately from peripheral blood before TCR sequencing. V lost 6 bases and J lost 7 bases, and the count of bases not matched to a germline gene is 11. CDR3 length: 13 amino acids, cysteine to phenylalanine. Of the read, only the CDR3 DNA is kept; its 39 bases are in frame from base 1. CDR1 SQVTM and CDR2 ANQGSEA are derived from the germline V gene. Genomic DNA was isolated from the sorted cells so that the TCRbeta CDR3 region could be sequenced. TCRbeta CDR3 regions were sequenced using the immunoSEQ Assay. This is the immuneACCESS table as TCRdb keeps it, with only in-frame sequences that have V and J called. A part of the clones is gone; compared with another copy, unresolved V genes explain less than half, and the rest is unexplained. The sample contains 40,000 to 45,000 clones, 90% to 95% of them found a single time. The top ten constitute approximately 28% of the sample.

Broad study findings and their caveats: On average, CD8+ T cells showed more expanded clones than CD4+ T cells after ivuxolimab. In partial responders in the 0.1-3.0 mg/kg groups, normalized peripheral clonal expansion was found to be among the lowest, especially among CD8+ T cells. Antigen specificity was not determined for the clonally expanded peripheral T cells. At doses of 0.1 to 3.0 mg/kg, clonal expansion of both CD4+ and CD8+ T cells in blood was seen between baseline and week 6. Low levels of normalized T-cell clonal expansion were also seen in some patients who did not respond.

This TCR was recovered from an adult with an advanced solid tumor such as melanoma, head and neck, liver or kidney cancer. The specimen comprised CD4+ or CD8+ T cells sorted from blood, sampled in a trial of the OX40 agonist ivuxolimab. The chain joins TRBV29-1 to TRBJ1-1; 7 junctional bases match TRBD1. The CDR3 amino acid sequence is: CSVRLDRTIEAFF. DNA sequence: TGCAGCGTCCGATTGGACAGGACCATTGAAGCTTTCTTT.